The 17 T cell receptor beta chains in this list originate from one sample, sequenced in a study of OX40 agonist ivuxolimab in advanced cancers. Assay used: immunoSEQ multiplex PCR; TCRdb lists only in-frame clones, some missing. The data hold around 36,000 clones, with roughly 87% observed a single time. The material was CD4+ or CD8+ T cells sorted from blood, obtained in a trial of the OX40 agonist ivuxolimab. The source is an adult with an advanced solid tumor such as melanoma, head and neck, liver or kidney cancer.

This chain joins TRBV4-1 and TRBJ2-3; possibly TRBD2 for D (5 bases). This CDR3 comprises 18 residues. V was pared by 0 bases and J by 1 base, with 17 bases between. Germline loops: CDR1 MGHRA, CDR2 YSYEKL. CDR3 region: CASSQDWAPPAGTDTQYF. DNA of the CDR3: TGCGCCAGCAGCCAAGATTGGGCCCCACCAGCGGGCACAGATACGCAGTATTTT.

The chain combines TRBV27 with TRBJ2-1, with 9 bases identical to TRBD2. Per germline, CDR1 MNHEY and CDR2 SMNVEV (reference sequence). The CDR3 spans 15 residues. V shed 7 bases, J shed 7 bases, and the junction held 11 bases outside the gene matches. CDR3 in DNA: TGTGCCAGCACCGACGGGACTAGCCCTACGAATGAGCAGTTCTTC. Protein sequence: CASTDGTSPTNEQFF.

The chain joins TRBV25-1 to TRBJ2-1, with D possibly TRBD2 on 5 matching bases. The CDR3 contains 14 residues. The V gene's germline CDR1 is MGHDK and CDR2 SYGVNS. The germline V and J ends were trimmed by 3 bases and 9 bases, with 15 bases remaining between them. As DNA, the CDR3 is TGTGCCAGCAGTGACGCGGGCGCCCACGGTGAGCAGTTCTTC. This gives the protein CASSDAGAHGEQFF.

This clone was seen more than once but under ten times. The chain uses TRBV2 and TRBJ1-2; unclear D gene. The CDR3 extends over 12 amino acids. Trimming removed 3 bases from V and 6 bases from J, with 8 bases in between. CDR1 and CDR2 (germline): SNHLY, FYNNEI. CDR3 nucleotides: TGTGCCAGCAGTGACTCTGGGAATGGCTACACCTTC. This codes for CASSDSGNGYTF.

The chain employs TRBV2 and TRBJ2-1, with 13 bases identical to TRBD2. Per the germline V gene, CDR1 is SNHLY and CDR2 is FYNNEI. The CDR3 has 15 residues. J lost 4 bases, V lost 11 bases, and 8 bases had no gene match. DNA for the CDR3: TGTGCCTCCCAAGAGGGACTAGCGGGGTACAATGAGCAGTTCTTC. This translates into CASQEGLAGYNEQFF.

The V and J genes are TRBV27 and TRBJ2-1; D gene uncertain. Germline assignment: CDR1 MNHEY and CDR2 SMNVEV (reference sequence). Trimming stripped 8 bases from V and 7 bases from J, with 9 bases between. This CDR3 is built from 11 residues. Here the CDR3 reads CASAFGNEQFF. The CDR3 coding sequence is TGTGCCAGCGCATTTGGGAATGAGCAGTTCTTC.

The V call is TRBV7-6, the J call TRBJ1-4; D is uncertain. The CDR3 is made up of 16 amino acids. Trimming left V 2 bases short and J 0 bases short, with 10 bases between. The V gene's germline CDR1 is SGHVS and CDR2 FNYEAQ. The DNA of the CDR3 is TGTGCCAGCAGCTTATGGGAGTCTGCAACTAATGAAAAACTGTTTTTT. Translated, it gives CASSLWESATNEKLFF. The variable domain in full, completed from reference TRBV7-6 and TRBJ1-4, reads GAGVSQSPRYKVTKRGQDVALRCDPISGHVSLYWYRQALGQGPEFLTYFNYEAQQDKSGLPNDRFSAERPEGSISTLTIQRTEQRDSAMYRCASSLWESATNEKLFFGSGTQLSVL.

V and J are TRBV7-8 and TRBJ2-1, with TRBD1 identical over 9 bases. This CDR3 region has 16 residues. The germline gives CDR1 SGHVS, CDR2 FQNEAQ. Losses at the gene ends were 5 bases for V and 4 bases for J; bases not matched to a gene: 9. CDR3 protein: CASSEQGQGPYNEQFF. The CDR3 DNA follows: TGTGCCAGCAGCGAACAGGGACAGGGCCCTTACAATGAGCAGTTCTTC.

This chain links TRBV7-6 with TRBJ1-4; D call uncertain. CDR1 and CDR2 from the germline V gene are SGHVS and FNYEAQ. V lost 6 bases, J lost 6 bases, and 11 bases lay in between. The CDR3 is 13 residues long. CDR3 DNA: TGTGCCAGCAGGTTGGATGGGGATGAAAAACTGTTTTTT. It is translated as CASRLDGDEKLFF.

This chain connects TRBV4-1 to TRBJ1-1; TRBD1 agrees at 11 bases. The germline CDR1 and CDR2 sequences are MGHRA and YSYEKL. The CDR3 totals 15 residues. V was clipped by 3 bases and J by 3 bases; unmatched bases: 3. Here the CDR3 DNA reads TGCGCCAGCAGCCATGGACAGGGGGCGGACACTGAAGCTTTCTTT. It translates to CASSHGQGADTEAFF.

The rearrangement uses TRBV9 and TRBJ1-1; D is possibly TRBD1 (6 bases). The germline V gene encodes CDR1 SGDLS and CDR2 YYNGEE. Between the trimmed V and J ends, which lost 2 bases and 3 bases, there was a span of 17 bases. The CDR3 covers 16 residues. This CDR3 reads CASSVNQWGPYTEAFF. The CDR3 nucleotides are TGTGCCAGCAGCGTCAACCAATGGGGGCCCTACACTGAAGCTTTCTTT.

V gene TRBV7-9 combines with J gene TRBJ2-7; no firm D call. The CDR3 runs 11 residues. V lost 6 bases, J lost 5 bases, and 8 bases lay in between. Germline values: CDR1 SEHNR, CDR2 FQNEAQ (reference sequence). CDR3 amino acids: CASRSEHEQYF. The CDR3 DNA is TGTGCCAGCAGAAGTGAGCACGAGCAGTACTTC.

This clone came up once. The chain couples TRBV5-6 to TRBJ2-7; D is unresolved. The CDR3 consists of 13 residues. Per the germline V gene, CDR1 is SGHDT and CDR2 is YYEEEE. The ends were cut back, 4 bases at V and 2 bases at J, with 10 bases in the middle. CDR3 loop: CASSPLDPYEQYF. CDR3 nucleotide sequence: TGTGCCAGCAGCCCGCTAGACCCCTACGAGCAGTACTTC.

This sequence joins TRBV29-1 and TRBJ1-2, with 7 bases identical to TRBD1. CDR1 and CDR2 (germline): SQVTM, ANQGSEA. The trim removed 2 bases at V and 2 bases at J, leaving 5 bases unmatched. CDR3 length: 14 residues. The CDR3 reads CSVESGGKNYGYTF. CDR3 in DNA: TGCAGCGTTGAATCAGGGGGGAAAAACTATGGCTACACCTTC. The variable domain in full, completed from reference TRBV29-1 and TRBJ1-2, reads SAVISQKPSRDICQRGTSLTIQCQVDSQVTMMFWYRQQPGQSLTLIATANQGSEATYESGFVIDKFPISRPNLTFSTLTVSNMSPEDSSIYLCSVESGGKNYGYTFGSGTRLTVV.

The chain uses TRBV7-9 and TRBJ1-2; a weak D match, TRBD1 (5 bases). This CDR3 spans 16 amino acids. Trimming left V 7 bases short and J 2 bases short, with 20 bases between. Germline values: CDR1 SEHNR, CDR2 FQNEAQ (reference sequence). CDR3 DNA sequence: TGTGCCAGCACCAATCTTGGGGCCAGGGAGAACTATGGCTACACCTTC. It is translated as CASTNLGARENYGYTF.

The rearrangement joins TRBV29-1 to TRBJ1-1; D gene ambiguous. In germline, CDR1 is SQVTM, CDR2 ANQGSEA. Deletions cut 3 bases from V and 7 bases from J, with 24 bases between. The CDR3 length is 16 residues. DNA of the CDR3: TGCAGCGTTGACAGCATCGGGAAGCGGTTCGGGTTTGAAGCTTTCTTT. Its translation is CSVDSIGKRFGFEAFF. Together with reference TRBV29-1 and TRBJ1-1, the CDR3 gives the full variable domain: SAVISQKPSRDICQRGTSLTIQCQVDSQVTMMFWYRQQPGQSLTLIATANQGSEATYESGFVIDKFPISRPNLTFSTLTVSNMSPEDSSIYLCSVDSIGKRFGFEAFFGQGTRLTVV.

V usage is TRBV6-1 and J usage is TRBJ2-7; D is uncertain. The CDR3 is made up of 12 amino acids. The V gene lost 8 bases and the J gene lost 6 bases, with 14 bases spanning the gap. Looked up from germline, CDR1 is MNHNS and CDR2 is SASEGT. The CDR3 DNA reads TGTGCCAGCGGTTATGGGTTGAGCGAGCAGTACTTC. Translated, it gives CASGYGLSEQYF.